Presented here are 11 T cell receptor beta chains from one specimen sequenced in a study of T cell clonality in common variable immunodeficiency. Here immunoSEQ multiplex PCR was the method, and the copy in TCRdb shows in-frame clones only, minus some. Singletons are absent from the sample, which has about 52,000 clones. Sample: peripheral blood mononuclear cells. These receptors came from a person between 18 and 75 years old in good health.

This clone was recorded many times. The read is 3 residues too short to cover the CDR3 end, so that end is filled in from the germline J gene. The chain is built from TRBV5-1 and TRBJ1-3; D remains ambiguous. Germline V lookup: CDR1 SGHRS, CDR2 YFSETQ. V lost 0 bases and J lost 0, with 4 bases in between. The CDR3 is made up of 14 amino acids. The covered CDR3 bases are TGCGCCAGCAGCTTGGACGGCTCTGGAAACACC. This sequence encodes CASSLDGSGNT. The entire CDR3 reads CASSLDGSGNTIYF.

This clone was picked up many times. The read finishes 3 residues shy of the CDR3 end, and the germline J gene is used to complete it. The chain is built from TRBV4-2 and TRBJ2-4; 7 positions match TRBD1. Unmatched junction bases numbered 9, after V lost 1 base and J lost 0 bases. CDR3 length: 18 amino acids. From germline, CDR1 is LGHNA and CDR2 YNFKEQ. The sequenced CDR3 bases are TGTGCCAGCAGCCAAGCGGGGACAGAGATTTTAGCCAAAAACATT. The encoded protein is CASSQAGTEILAKNI. The whole CDR3 protein reads CASSQAGTEILAKNIQYF.

This clone was picked up many times. The read ends 3 residues early relative to the CDR3; the germline J gene fills the gap. The V call is TRBV29-1, the J call TRBJ2-7, with 7 nucleotides matching TRBD2. CDR1 is SQVTM, CDR2 ANQGSEA, per germline. This CDR3 is built from 14 residues. With V trimmed by 4 bases and J by 0 bases, 6 bases remained unmatched. Here the CDR3 reads CSVAWDYHSYEQYF. The DNA read from the CDR3 is TGCAGCGTTGCCTGGGACTACCACTCCTACGAG.

This clone has ten or more counts. The CDR3 end is not reached by the read, which stops 3 residues before it; the germline J gene fills it in. This sequence joins TRBV20-1 and TRBJ2-4; perhaps TRBD2 as D (6 bases). CDR3 size: 13 residues. From germline, CDR1 is DFQATT and CDR2 SNEGSKA (reference sequence). Trimming pared 1 base from V and 6 bases from J, leaving 10 bases between. The CDR3 spells CSARGGVGNIQYF. The covered CDR3 bases are TGCAGTGCTAGAGGGGGGGTCGGAAACATT.

This clone was seen repeatedly, ten times or more. The CDR3 extends 3 residues past the end of the read, so its final part is completed from the germline J gene. The rearrangement joins TRBV19 to TRBJ1-5; 9 bases match TRBD1. Germline V gene lookup returns CDR1 LNHDA and CDR2 SQIVND (reference sequence). Trimming removed 7 bases from V and 6 bases from J; junction bases left unmatched: 10. This CDR3 has 15 residues. The covered CDR3 bases are TGTGCCAGTAACGCGGACAGGGGCGGGAGTCAGCCC. It is translated as CASNADRGGSQP. The complete CDR3 sequence is CASNADRGGSQPQHF. The whole variable domain, filled in from reference TRBV19 and TRBJ1-5, reads DGGITQSPKYLFRKEGQNVTLSCEQNLNHDAMYWYRQDPGQGLRLIYYSQIVNDFQKGDIAEGYSVSREKKESFPLTVTSAQKNPTAFYLCASNADRGGSQPQHFGDGTRLSIL.

This clone was recorded at least ten times. The CDR3 end is not reached by the read, which stops 3 residues before it; the germline J gene fills it in. The V and J genes are TRBV14 and TRBJ2-5; D possibly corresponds to TRBD2 (5 bases). The CDR3 contains 14 residues. Per germline, CDR1 SGHDN and CDR2 FVKESK. V gave up 3 bases and J gave up 1 base, with 9 bases separating them. CDR3 bases read: TGTGCCAGCAGCCAGCTAGCAGCCCAAGAGACC. Translating it yields CASSQLAAQET. The whole CDR3 sequence is CASSQLAAQETQYF.

This clone was recorded at least ten times. The read is 3 residues too short to cover the CDR3 end, so that end is filled in from the germline J gene. The chain combines TRBV19 with TRBJ2-1, with a tentative D call TRBD1 (6 bases). Trimming shortened V by 6 bases and J by 8 bases, and 8 bases separated the two germline ends. Germline CDR1 and CDR2: LNHDA and SQIVND (reference sequence). The CDR3 spans 11 residues. The CDR3 here is CASRTGYEQFF. The part of the CDR3 DNA that was read is TGTGCCAGTAGAACAGGGTATGAG.

The table lists this clone with many counts. The CDR3 sequence is CAISQGSFSNQPQHF. The part of the CDR3 DNA that was read is TGTGCCATCAGCCAGGGGTCGTTTAGCAATCAGCCC. The chain combines TRBV10-3 with TRBJ1-5; TRBD1 might be the D (6 bases). The read terminates 3 residues before the CDR3 end, so the remaining end is supplied by the germline J gene. The V gene's germline CDR1 is ENHRY and CDR2 SYGVKD. V was clipped by 6 bases and J by 0 bases, with 12 bases between them. The CDR3 loop spans 15 amino acids.

This clone was seen ten or more times. The CDR3 is CSVTGAGGLNTGELFF. CDR3 bases read: TGCAGCGTTACTGGAGCGGGAGGACTGAACACCGGGGAG. V and J are TRBV29-1 and TRBJ2-2; 9 positions agree with TRBD2. From the germline J gene comes the end of the CDR3, since the read stops 3 residues before it. This CDR3 region has 16 residues. V trimming: 5 bases; J trimming: 1 base; junction bases outside the gene matches: 8. Germline values: CDR1 SQVTM, CDR2 ANQGSEA.

Many counts were recorded for this clone. Read coverage stops 3 residues before the CDR3 terminus; the germline J gene supplies the remainder. This sequence joins TRBV5-1 and TRBJ2-1; possible D gene TRBD1, 5 bases. The CDR3 is made up of 14 amino acids. The germline CDR1 and CDR2 sequences are SGHRS and YFSETQ. Between the trimmed V and J ends, which lost 0 bases and 4 bases, there was a span of 8 bases. CDR3 region: CASSLAQGYNEQFF. The DNA read from the CDR3 is TGCGCCAGCAGCTTGGCTCAGGGTTACAATGAG.

This clone was observed at least ten times. Here the CDR3 reads CASSRSPRRQDTEAFF. The CDR3 bases that were read are TGTGCCAGCAGTCGCTCCCCGAGGAGACAAGACACTGAA. The chain employs TRBV6-2 or TRBV6-3 and TRBJ1-1; D uncertain. The read terminates 3 residues before the CDR3 end, so the remaining end is supplied by the germline J gene. Trimming left V 5 bases short and J 3 bases short, with 19 bases between. The CDR3 contains 16 residues. Germline V gene data show CDR1 as MNHEY and CDR2 as SVGEGT.